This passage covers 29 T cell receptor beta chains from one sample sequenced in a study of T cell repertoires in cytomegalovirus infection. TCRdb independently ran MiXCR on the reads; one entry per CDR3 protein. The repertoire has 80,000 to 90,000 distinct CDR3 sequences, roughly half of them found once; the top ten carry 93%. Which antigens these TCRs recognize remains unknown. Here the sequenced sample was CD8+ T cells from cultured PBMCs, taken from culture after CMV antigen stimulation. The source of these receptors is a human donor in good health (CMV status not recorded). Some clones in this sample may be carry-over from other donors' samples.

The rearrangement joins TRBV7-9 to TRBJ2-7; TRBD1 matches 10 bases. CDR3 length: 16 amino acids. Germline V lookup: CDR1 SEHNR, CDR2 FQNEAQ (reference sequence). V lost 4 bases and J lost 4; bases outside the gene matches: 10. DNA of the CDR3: TGTGCCAGCAGCTCCTTGGACAGGGGGACCGGTTACGAGCAGTACTTC. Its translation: CASSSLDRGTGYEQYF.

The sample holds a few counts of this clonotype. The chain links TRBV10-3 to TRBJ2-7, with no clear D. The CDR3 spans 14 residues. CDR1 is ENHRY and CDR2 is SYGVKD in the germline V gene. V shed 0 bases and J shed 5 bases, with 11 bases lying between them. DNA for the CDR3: TGTGCCATCAGTGAGTCTTTTGGTGGGGACGAGCAGTACTTC. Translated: CAISESFGGDEQYF.

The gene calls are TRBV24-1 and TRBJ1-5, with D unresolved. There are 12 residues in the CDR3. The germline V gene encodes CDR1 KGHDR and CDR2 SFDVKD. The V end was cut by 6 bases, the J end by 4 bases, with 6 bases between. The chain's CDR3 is CATSNGNQPQHF. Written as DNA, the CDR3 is TGTGCCACCAGTAACGGGAATCAGCCCCAGCATTTT.

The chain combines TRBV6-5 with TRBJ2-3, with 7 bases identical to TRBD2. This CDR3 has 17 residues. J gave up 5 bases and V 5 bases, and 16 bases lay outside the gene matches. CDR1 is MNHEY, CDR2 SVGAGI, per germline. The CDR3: CASSPLRAGDSGDTQYF. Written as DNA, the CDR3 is TGTGCCAGCAGTCCCCTGAGGGCGGGAGATAGTGGAGATACGCAGTATTTT.

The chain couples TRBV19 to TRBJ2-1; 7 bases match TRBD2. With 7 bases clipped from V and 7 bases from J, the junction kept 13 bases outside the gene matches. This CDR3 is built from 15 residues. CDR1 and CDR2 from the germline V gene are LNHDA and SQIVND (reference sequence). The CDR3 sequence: CASNLRLAERNEQFF. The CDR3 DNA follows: TGTGCCAGTAATCTCCGGCTAGCGGAGAGGAATGAGCAGTTCTTC.

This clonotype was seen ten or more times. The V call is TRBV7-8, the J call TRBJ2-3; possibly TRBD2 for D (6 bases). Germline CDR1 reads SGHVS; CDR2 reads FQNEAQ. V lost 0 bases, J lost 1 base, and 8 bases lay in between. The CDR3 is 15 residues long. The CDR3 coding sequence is TGTGCCAGCAGCTTAGCGGGGAGGCGCACAGATACGCAGTATTTT. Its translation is CASSLAGRRTDTQYF.

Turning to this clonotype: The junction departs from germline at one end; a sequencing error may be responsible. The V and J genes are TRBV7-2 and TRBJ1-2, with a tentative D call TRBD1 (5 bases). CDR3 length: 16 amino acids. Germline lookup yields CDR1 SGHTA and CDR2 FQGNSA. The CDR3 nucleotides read TGTGCCAGCAGCCGCGGGTCGGGGCCCGAGCGCTATTGCTACACCTTC. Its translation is CASSRGSGPERYCYTF.

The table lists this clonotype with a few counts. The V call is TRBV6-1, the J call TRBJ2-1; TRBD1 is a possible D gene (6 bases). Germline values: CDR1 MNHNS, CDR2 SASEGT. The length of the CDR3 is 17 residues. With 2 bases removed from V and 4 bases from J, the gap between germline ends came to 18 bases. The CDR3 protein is CASSETKQGILYNEQFF. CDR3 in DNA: TGTGCCAGCAGTGAAACGAAGCAGGGGATACTTTACAATGAGCAGTTCTTC.

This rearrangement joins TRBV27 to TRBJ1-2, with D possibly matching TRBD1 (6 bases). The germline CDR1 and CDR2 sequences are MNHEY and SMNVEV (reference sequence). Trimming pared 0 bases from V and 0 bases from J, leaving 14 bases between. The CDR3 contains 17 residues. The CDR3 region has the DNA TGTGCCAGCAGTTTATCGAAGGGGGACGCCGCTAACTATGGCTACACCTTC. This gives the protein CASSLSKGDAANYGYTF.

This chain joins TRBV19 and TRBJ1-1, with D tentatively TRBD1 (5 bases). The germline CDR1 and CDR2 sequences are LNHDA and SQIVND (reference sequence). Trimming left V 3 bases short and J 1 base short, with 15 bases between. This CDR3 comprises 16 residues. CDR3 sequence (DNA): TGTGCCAGTAGTATCGACAGTCTACCGGGGAACACTGAAGCTTTCTTT. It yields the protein CASSIDSLPGNTEAFF.

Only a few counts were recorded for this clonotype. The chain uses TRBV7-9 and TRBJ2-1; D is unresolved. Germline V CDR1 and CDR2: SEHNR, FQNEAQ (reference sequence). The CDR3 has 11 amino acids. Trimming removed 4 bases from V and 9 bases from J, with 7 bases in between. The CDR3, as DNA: TGTGCCAGCAGCTCCCTGAGTGAGCAGTTCTTC. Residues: CASSSLSEQFF.

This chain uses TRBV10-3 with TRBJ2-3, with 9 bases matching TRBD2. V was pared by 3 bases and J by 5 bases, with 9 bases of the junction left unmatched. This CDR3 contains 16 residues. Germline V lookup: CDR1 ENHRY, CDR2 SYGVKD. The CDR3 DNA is TGTGCCATCAGTGACTCTAGCGGGGAAAGGAAAGATACGCAGTATTTT. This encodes CAISDSSGERKDTQYF.

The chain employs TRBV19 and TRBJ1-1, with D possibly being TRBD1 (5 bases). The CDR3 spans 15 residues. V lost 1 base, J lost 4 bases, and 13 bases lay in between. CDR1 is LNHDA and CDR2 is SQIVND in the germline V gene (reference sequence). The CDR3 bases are TGTGCCAGTAGTATAGTACCGGGGGAAGGCACTGAAGCTTTCTTT. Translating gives CASSIVPGEGTEAFF.

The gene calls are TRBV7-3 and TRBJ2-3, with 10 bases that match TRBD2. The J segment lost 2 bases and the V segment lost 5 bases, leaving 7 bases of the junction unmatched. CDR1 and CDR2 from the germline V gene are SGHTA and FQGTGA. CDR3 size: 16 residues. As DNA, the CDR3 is TGTGCCAGCAGCCCGCTAGCGGGAGTCCCCACAGATACGCAGTATTTT. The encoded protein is CASSPLAGVPTDTQYF.

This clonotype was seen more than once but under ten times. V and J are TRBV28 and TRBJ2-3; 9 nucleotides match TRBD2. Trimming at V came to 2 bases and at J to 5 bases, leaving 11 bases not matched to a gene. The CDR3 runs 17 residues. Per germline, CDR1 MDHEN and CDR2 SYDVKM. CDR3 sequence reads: CASSLVAAGGGEDTQYF. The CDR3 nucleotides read TGTGCCAGCAGTTTAGTTGCAGCGGGAGGAGGGGAAGATACGCAGTATTTT.

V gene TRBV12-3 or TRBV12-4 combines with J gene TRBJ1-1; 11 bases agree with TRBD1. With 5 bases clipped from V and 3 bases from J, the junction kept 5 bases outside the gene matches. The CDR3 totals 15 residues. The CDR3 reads CASSPGTGGYTEAFF. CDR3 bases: TGTGCCAGCAGTCCTGGGACAGGGGGTTACACTGAAGCTTTCTTT.

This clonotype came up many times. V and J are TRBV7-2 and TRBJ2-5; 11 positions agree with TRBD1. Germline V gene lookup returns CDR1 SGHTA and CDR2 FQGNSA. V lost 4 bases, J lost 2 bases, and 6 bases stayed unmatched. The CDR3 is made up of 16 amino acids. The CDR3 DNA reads TGTGCCAGCAGCTCCGGACAGGGGGCAGGTCAAGAGACCCAGTACTTC. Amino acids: CASSSGQGAGQETQYF.

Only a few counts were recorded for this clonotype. The CDR3 spells CASSSSGAGELFF. CDR3 nucleotide sequence: TGTGCCAGCAGCAGTAGCGGGGCCGGGGAGCTGTTTTTT. The chain recombines TRBV6-5 with TRBJ2-2; 8 bases align to TRBD2. V was pared by 6 bases and J by 6 bases, with 3 bases of the junction left unmatched. CDR1 and CDR2 from the germline V gene are MNHEY and SVGAGI. The CDR3 length is 13 residues.

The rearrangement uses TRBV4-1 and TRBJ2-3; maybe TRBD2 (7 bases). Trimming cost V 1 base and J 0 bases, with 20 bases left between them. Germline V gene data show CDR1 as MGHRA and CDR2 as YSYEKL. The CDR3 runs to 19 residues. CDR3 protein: CASSQVPVGGGSSTDTQYF. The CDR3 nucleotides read TGCGCCAGCAGCCAAGTACCGGTAGGGGGGGGCTCTAGCACAGATACGCAGTATTTT.

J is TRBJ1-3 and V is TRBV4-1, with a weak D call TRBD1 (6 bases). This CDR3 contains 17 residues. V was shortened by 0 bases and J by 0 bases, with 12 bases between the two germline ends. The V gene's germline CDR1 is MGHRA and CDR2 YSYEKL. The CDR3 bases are TGCGCCAGCAGCCAAGAAAAAGGGGGTTACTCTGGAAACACCATATATTTT. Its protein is CASSQEKGGYSGNTIYF.

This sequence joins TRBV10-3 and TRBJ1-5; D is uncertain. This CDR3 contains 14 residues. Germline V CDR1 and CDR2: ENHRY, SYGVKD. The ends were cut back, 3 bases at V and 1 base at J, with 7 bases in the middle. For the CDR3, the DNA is TGTGCCATCAGTGACCCAGACAGCAATCAGCCCCAGCATTTT. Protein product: CAISDPDSNQPQHF.

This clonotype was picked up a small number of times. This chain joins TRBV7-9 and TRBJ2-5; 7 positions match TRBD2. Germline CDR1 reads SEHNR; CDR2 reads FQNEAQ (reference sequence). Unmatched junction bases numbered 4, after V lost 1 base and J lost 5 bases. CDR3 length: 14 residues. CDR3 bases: TGTGCCAGCAGCTTAGAGGATAGCGGGGAGACCCAGTACTTC. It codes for CASSLEDSGETQYF.

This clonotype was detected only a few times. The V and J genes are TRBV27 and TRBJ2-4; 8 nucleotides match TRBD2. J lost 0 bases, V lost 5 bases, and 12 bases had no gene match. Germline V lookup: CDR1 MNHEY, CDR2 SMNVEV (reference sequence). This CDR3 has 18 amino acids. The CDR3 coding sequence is TGTGCCAGCAGTACCGACCGGGGGGGGAGGCTAGCCAAAAACATTCAGTACTTC. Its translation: CASSTDRGGRLAKNIQYF.

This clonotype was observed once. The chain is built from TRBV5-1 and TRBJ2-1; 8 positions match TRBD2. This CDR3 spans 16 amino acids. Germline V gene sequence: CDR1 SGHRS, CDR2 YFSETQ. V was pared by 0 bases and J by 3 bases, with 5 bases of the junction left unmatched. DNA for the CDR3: TGCGCCAGCAGCTTGGGGTCGGCGGGGGGCTACAATGAGCAGTTCTTC. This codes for CASSLGSAGGYNEQFF.

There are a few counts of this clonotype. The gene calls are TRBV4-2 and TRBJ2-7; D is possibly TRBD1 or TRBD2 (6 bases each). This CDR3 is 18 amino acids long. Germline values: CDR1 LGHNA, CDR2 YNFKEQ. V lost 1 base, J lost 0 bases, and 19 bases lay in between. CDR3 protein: CASSQGGAAWGSSYEQYF. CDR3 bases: TGTGCCAGCAGCCAAGGGGGGGCCGCCTGGGGTAGCTCCTACGAGCAGTACTTC.

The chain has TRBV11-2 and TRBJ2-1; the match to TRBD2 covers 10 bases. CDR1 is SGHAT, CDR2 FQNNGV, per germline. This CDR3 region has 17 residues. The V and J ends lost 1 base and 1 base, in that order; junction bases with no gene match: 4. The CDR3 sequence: CASSLGTSGISYNEQFF. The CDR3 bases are TGTGCCAGCAGCTTAGGAACTAGCGGGATATCCTACAATGAGCAGTTCTTC.

The CDR3 spells CASSPSVPGTEAFF. CDR3 nucleotides: TGTGCCAGCAGTCCCAGTGTTCCGGGGACTGAAGCTTTCTTT. The V call is TRBV6-6, the J call TRBJ1-1, with D unresolved. The CDR3 contains 14 residues. Germline CDR1 reads MNHNY; CDR2 reads SVGAGI (reference sequence). V gave up 5 bases and J gave up 5 bases, with 15 bases separating them.

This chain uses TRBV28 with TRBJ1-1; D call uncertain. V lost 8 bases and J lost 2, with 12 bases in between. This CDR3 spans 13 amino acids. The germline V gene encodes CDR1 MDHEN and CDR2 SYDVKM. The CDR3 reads CASLDGYNTEAFF. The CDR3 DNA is TGTGCCAGCCTAGACGGGTATAACACTGAAGCTTTCTTT.

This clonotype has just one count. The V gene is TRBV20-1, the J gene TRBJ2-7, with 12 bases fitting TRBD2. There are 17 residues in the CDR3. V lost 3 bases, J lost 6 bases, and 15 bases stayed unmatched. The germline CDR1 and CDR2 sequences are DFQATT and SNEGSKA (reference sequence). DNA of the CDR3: TGCAGTGCTAGCCCTCTGAGACTAGCGGGAGTAGGTGGCGAGCAGTACTTC. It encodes CSASPLRLAGVGGEQYF.